This T cell receptor beta chain derives from a study of tissue T cells after allogeneic stem cell transplantation. The CDR3 is 13 amino acids. Remarks on this clone: The antigen is undetermined. Genes here carry mouse names. The sequenced fragment ends 1 residue before the CDR3 boundary, so the rest is inferred from the germline J gene.

Generated by immunoSEQ multiplex PCR, the TCRdb table keeps only in-frame clones and is missing some. The table records 3,800 or so clones, approximately 51% of them present only once. The sample's time point: mouse harvest day 7 after allogeneic transplant. Mouse grafts combined 10^7 T-cell-depleted bone marrow cells with 10^6 splenic CD5+ T cells. B6 (H2b) cells into BALB/c (H2d) mice; tissues taken at day 7 or 14. Study-wide results and limits: Anatomically similar tissues had similar TCR repertoires within each patient.

The material sequenced was lymph node tissue. This TCR was sampled from a female BALB/c mouse given C57BL/6 T cells with graft-versus-host disease after an allogeneic hematopoietic cell transplant. The rearrangement joins TRBV22 to TRBJ2-7; the tabulated D call, TRBD1, remains unverified against the DNA. TRBV22 is classified as a pseudogene. The CDR3 sequence is CASSCPGPFEQYF. Partial CDR3 DNA: TGTGCCAGCAGTTGTCCAGGGCCCTTTGAACAGTAC.